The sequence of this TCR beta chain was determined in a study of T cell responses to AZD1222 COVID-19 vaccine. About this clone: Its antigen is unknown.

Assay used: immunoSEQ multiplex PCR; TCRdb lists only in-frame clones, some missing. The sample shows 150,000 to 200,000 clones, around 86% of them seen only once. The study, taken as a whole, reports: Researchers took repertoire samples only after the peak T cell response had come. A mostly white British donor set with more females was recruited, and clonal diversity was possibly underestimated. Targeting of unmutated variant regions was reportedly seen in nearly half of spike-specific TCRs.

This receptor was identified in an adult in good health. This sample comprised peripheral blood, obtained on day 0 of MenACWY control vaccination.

CDR3 in amino acids: CASSYRGGTEAFF. Here the CDR3 DNA reads TGTGCCAGCAGCTACAGGGGGGGCACTGAAGCTTTCTTT. The chain is built from TRBV14 and TRBJ1-1; 8 bases map to TRBD1. Germline CDR1 reads SGHDN; CDR2 reads FVKESK. With V trimmed by 5 bases and J by 4 bases, 3 bases remained unmatched. This CDR3 comprises 13 residues. Together with reference TRBV14 and TRBJ1-1, the CDR3 gives the full variable domain: EAGVTQFPSHSVIEKGQTVTLRCDPISGHDNLYWYRRVMGKEIKFLLHFVKESKQDESGMPNNRFLAERTGGTYSTLKVQPAELEDSGVYFCASSYRGGTEAFFGQGTRLTVV.